This T cell receptor (beta chain) was found in a study of T-cell reconstitution after alpha-beta-depleted transplantation in children. During its preparation, the TCRbeta library received unique molecular identifiers. TCRdb independently ran MiXCR on the PCR reads; one entry per CDR3 protein. There are a few hundred thousand distinct CDR3 sequences in the sample; approximately 10% occur only once, and 2% to 3% lies in the top ten. This clonotype was detected a few times. The sequence derives from a human donor who donated a stem cell graft to a child with acute lymphoblastic leukemia. Sequencing was performed on PBMCs from the stem cell graft donor, taken from the stem cell graft.

CDR3 bases: TGTGCCGGCCCCCTCCCCGAAGCCTATGGCTACACCTTC. Translated, it gives CAGPLPEAYGYTF. The chain combines TRBV6-1 with TRBJ1-2; no clear D. The CDR3 spans 13 residues. The V end lost 11 bases, the J end lost 4 bases, and 17 bases lay between the germline ends. Germline-derived CDR1 and CDR2 are MNHNS and SASEGT.